Below are 10 T cell receptor beta chains sequenced from a single sample in a study of blood T cell repertoires in COVID-19. The repertoire was sequenced with immunoSEQ multiplex PCR; TCRdb's copy has only in-frame clones and lacks some. This sample has 200,000 to 250,000 clones, with more than 85% found just once. Source material: peripheral blood. The receptor set was obtained from a man in his sixties with COVID-19, enrolled during active disease.

This chain uses TRBV6-5 with TRBJ2-7, with TRBD2 matching 9 bases. Germline loops: CDR1 MNHEY, CDR2 SVGAGI. The trim removed 6 bases at V and 3 bases at J, leaving 9 bases unmatched. The CDR3 has 15 amino acids. CDR3 DNA sequence: TGTGCCAGCAGGGGTAGCGGGAGTGCGAACTACGAGCAGTACTTC. Translating it yields CASRGSGSANYEQYF.

The chain combines TRBV7-3 with TRBJ2-7, with D tentatively TRBD1 (6 bases). V was shortened by 1 base and J by 3 bases, with 13 bases between the two germline ends. Germline V CDR1 and CDR2: SGHTA, FQGTGA. There are 15 residues in the CDR3. Here the CDR3 DNA reads TGTGCCAGCAGCTTAAATGGGGGCAGCCTCTACGAGCAGTACTTC. It encodes CASSLNGGSLYEQYF.

The chain has TRBV18 and TRBJ1-1; D possibly corresponds to TRBD1 (6 bases). Germline V lookup: CDR1 KGHSH, CDR2 LQKENI. V shed 6 bases and J shed 2 bases, with 16 bases lying between them. The CDR3 extends over 15 amino acids. Here the CDR3 DNA reads TGTGCCAGCTCCCTTTCTGGACAGACAAACACTGAAGCTTTCTTT. It codes for CASSLSGQTNTEAFF.

In this sample, this clone turned up once. This sequence joins TRBV27 and TRBJ2-2; TRBD2 agrees at 7 bases. CDR1 is MNHEY and CDR2 is SMNVEV in the germline V gene (reference sequence). V lost 6 bases to trimming and J lost 4 bases; unmatched junction nucleotides: 11. This CDR3 comprises 16 residues. The CDR3 reads CASRGGMGRFTGELFF. CDR3 in DNA: TGTGCCAGCAGGGGGGGGATGGGCAGATTCACCGGGGAGCTGTTTTTT.

The rearrangement links TRBV5-4 to TRBJ2-3; 8 bases are shared with TRBD1. V dropped 3 bases and J dropped 5; count of bases not matched to a gene: 5. Per the germline V gene, CDR1 is SGHNT and CDR2 is YYREEE (reference sequence). The CDR3 spans 14 residues. DNA for the CDR3: TGTGCCAGCAGCTCCGGACAGGGACGAGATACGCAGTATTTT. Translating it yields CASSSGQGRDTQYF.

This clone has a single count. The CDR3 loop is CASSLLAAHEQYF. The CDR3 nucleotides are TGTGCCAGCAGTTTACTAGCGGCGCACGAGCAGTACTTC. The rearrangement joins TRBV12-3 or TRBV12-4 to TRBJ2-7, with 7 bases lining up with TRBD2. The trim removed 2 bases at V and 5 bases at J, leaving 3 bases unmatched. This CDR3 is built from 13 residues.

This clone has only a few counts. The V and J genes are TRBV21-1 and TRBJ1-2. TRBV21-1 is an annotated pseudogene. This CDR3 is built from 15 residues. Here the CDR3 DNA reads TGTGCCAGCGTGGGTGGCGGCGAACATAACTATGGCTACACCTTC. Amino acid sequence: CASVGGGEHNYGYTF.

The rearrangement joins TRBV2 to TRBJ1-3; no firm D call. The ends were cut back, 5 bases at V and 2 bases at J, with 10 bases in the middle. The CDR3 sequence is 14 residues long. Germline V gives CDR1 SNHLY, CDR2 FYNNEI. For the CDR3, the DNA is TGTGCCAGCAGTCCTAGACTGGCTGGAAACACCATATATTTT. Its protein is CASSPRLAGNTIYF.

The genes are TRBV10-2 and TRBJ1-5; D ambiguous. Between the trimmed V and J ends, which lost 8 bases and 2 bases, there was a span of 16 bases. Germline-derived CDR1 and CDR2 are WSHSY and SAAADI. The CDR3 extends over 15 amino acids. DNA for the CDR3: TGCGCCAGCTCTCCTTTGAGGTCGGGCAATCAGCCCCAGCATTTT. As protein: CASSPLRSGNQPQHF.

V gene TRBV28 combines with J gene TRBJ2-2; 8 bases agree with TRBD1. V gave up 3 bases and J gave up 7 bases; unmatched junction bases: 7. Germline CDR1 MDHEN, CDR2 SYDVKM. The CDR3 sequence is 15 residues long. The CDR3 here is CASSFPGQVGGELFF. CDR3 sequence (DNA): TGTGCCAGCAGTTTCCCGGGACAGGTCGGCGGGGAGCTGTTTTTT.